Each of the 7 T cell receptor beta chains below was sequenced from the same sample in a study of shared clonotypes between healthy human individuals. The repertoire was sequenced with immunoSEQ multiplex PCR; TCRdb's copy has only in-frame clones and lacks some. The data hold under 600,000 clones, with more than 95% observed a single time. Sequencing input: naive CD4+ T cells sorted from blood. Subset here: CD45RA+ positively selected. Every receptor here comes from a woman between 25 and 40 years old in good health.

The chain couples TRBV10-2 to TRBJ2-6; D is possibly TRBD1 (6 bases). The CDR3 runs 18 residues. Germline lookup yields CDR1 WSHSY and CDR2 SAAADI. Trimming took off 3 bases at V and 0 bases at J, with 15 bases between the two ends. The CDR3 is CASSDLGHSPSGANVLTF. The CDR3 nucleotides are TGCGCCAGCAGTGACCTGGGACATTCTCCCTCTGGGGCCAACGTCCTGACTTTC.

This chain connects TRBV19 to TRBJ2-5; 7 nucleotides match TRBD2. With 3 bases clipped from V and 2 bases from J, the junction kept 6 bases outside the gene matches. This CDR3 comprises 15 residues. CDR1 is LNHDA and CDR2 is SQIVND in the germline V gene (reference sequence). CDR3 sequence reads: CASSIIPGGQETQYF. Here the CDR3 DNA reads TGTGCCAGTAGTATCATTCCGGGAGGTCAAGAGACCCAGTACTTC.

This chain links TRBV19 with TRBJ2-7, with D possibly matching TRBD2 (6 bases). V was shortened by 7 bases and J by 2 bases, with 15 bases between the two germline ends. Germline CDR1 reads LNHDA; CDR2 reads SQIVND (reference sequence). This CDR3 is built from 14 residues. As DNA, the CDR3 is TGTGCCAGTACGCGGGGACGGGGTGCCTACGAGCAGTACTTC. This codes for CASTRGRGAYEQYF.

The V gene is TRBV7-8, the J gene TRBJ2-5; D is possibly TRBD2 (5 bases). This CDR3 is built from 16 residues. From germline, CDR1 is SGHVS and CDR2 FQNEAQ. V lost 4 bases and J 1 base, leaving 16 bases between the germline ends. CDR3 protein: CASSSVLGEAQETQYF. CDR3 nucleotides: TGTGCCAGCAGCTCCGTGCTCGGGGAAGCCCAAGAGACCCAGTACTTC.

The rearrangement links TRBV5-6 to TRBJ2-6; no firm D call. The V gene's germline CDR1 is SGHDT and CDR2 YYEEEE. The CDR3 runs 13 residues. Trimming left V 3 bases short and J 3 bases short, with 4 bases between. CDR3 protein: CASSSVGANVLTF. The CDR3, as DNA: TGTGCCAGCAGCTCCGTTGGGGCCAACGTCCTGACTTTC.

This clone has a single count. The chain links TRBV7-9 to TRBJ2-4, with a weak D call TRBD1 (6 bases). There are 13 residues in the CDR3. Trimming left V 10 bases short and J 2 bases short, with 12 bases between. From germline, CDR1 is SEHNR and CDR2 FQNEAQ (reference sequence). CDR3 amino acids: CATQGQSKNIQYF. CDR3 bases: TGTGCCACACAGGGACAATCCAAAAACATTCAGTACTTC.

The chain joins TRBV6-5 to TRBJ1-6; 7 nucleotides match TRBD1. The length of the CDR3 is 15 residues. Germline trimming cut 1 base from V and 9 bases from J; bases unmatched to any gene: 6. Germline lookup yields CDR1 MNHEY and CDR2 SVGAGI. CDR3 coding DNA: TGTGCCAGCAGTTACTTGGAGACAGGGCTTTCACCCCTCCACTTT. This gives the protein CASSYLETGLSPLHF.